This passage covers 23 T cell receptor beta chains from one sample sequenced in a study of shared clonotypes between healthy human individuals. Some clones are missing from TCRdb's copy, which holds only in-frame ones; the method was immunoSEQ multiplex PCR. The table shows roughly 2 million clones, with around 95% occurring only once. Specimen: naive CD4+ T cells sorted from blood. The sample's subset: CD45RA+ positively selected. The origin of the receptors is a man younger than 35 in good health.

The table lists this clone with a count of one. This chain connects TRBV11-2 to TRBJ1-5, with D uncertain. This CDR3 has 15 amino acids. The V gene lost 1 base and the J gene lost 0 bases, with 7 bases spanning the gap. Germline CDR1 SGHAT, CDR2 FQNNGV. The CDR3 protein is CASSLGTFSNQPQHF. The CDR3 nucleotides are TGTGCCAGCAGCTTAGGGACCTTTAGCAATCAGCCCCAGCATTTT. Full variable domain (missing parts from reference TRBV11-2 and TRBJ1-5): EAGVAQSPRYKIIEKRQSVAFWCNPISGHATLYWYQQILGQGPKLLIQFQNNGVVDDSQLPKDRFSAERLKGVDSTLKIQPAKLEDSAVYLCASSLGTFSNQPQHFGDGTRLSIL.

V usage is TRBV6-5 and J usage is TRBJ1-2, with a weak D call TRBD1 (5 bases). Germline V gene lookup returns CDR1 MNHEY and CDR2 SVGAGI. The length of the CDR3 is 13 residues. V lost 5 bases and J lost 4, with 11 bases in between. DNA of the CDR3: TGTGCCAGCAGTCAACCGGGACGCTATGGCTACACCTTC. Translated: CASSQPGRYGYTF.

This clone has a single count. The gene calls are TRBV2 and TRBJ2-1, with 9 bases matching TRBD1. Germline values: CDR1 SNHLY, CDR2 FYNNEI. The CDR3 length is 14 residues. The ends lost 6 bases at V and 5 bases at J; junction bases unmatched: 5. In nucleotides, the CDR3 is TGTGCCAGCAGGGGGGGGACAGGGAACAATGAGCAGTTCTTC. It codes for CASRGGTGNNEQFF. Full variable domain (missing parts from reference TRBV2 and TRBJ2-1): EPEVTQTPSHQVTQMGQEVILRCVPISNHLYFYWYRQILGQKVEFLVSFYNNEISEKSEIFDDQFSVERPDGSNFTLKIRSTKLEDSAMYFCASRGGTGNNEQFFGPGTRLTVL.

The rearrangement joins TRBV2 to TRBJ2-3; 10 bases are a match to TRBD1. This CDR3 is built from 13 residues. With V trimmed by 6 bases and J by 6 bases, 3 bases remained unmatched. CDR1 and CDR2 (germline): SNHLY, FYNNEI. The CDR3 DNA reads TGTGCCAGCAGGGGGACAGGGGCGGATACGCAGTATTTT. Translating gives CASRGTGADTQYF.

The chain combines TRBV6-1 with TRBJ1-5; the D is unclear. The V and J ends lost 8 bases and 2 bases respectively, with 16 bases between them. The germline CDR1 and CDR2 sequences are MNHNS and SASEGT. This CDR3 has 15 residues. The CDR3 nucleotides read TGTGCCAGCGGAAAACCGTATGAAGGCAATCAGCCCCAGCATTTT. Translating it yields CASGKPYEGNQPQHF.

Concerning this clone: This CDR3 is also generated by other DNA sequences in the sample. This rearrangement joins TRBV6-5 to TRBJ1-1, with a possible D match to TRBD1 (5 bases). V shed 3 bases and J shed 8 bases, with 10 bases lying between them. The length of the CDR3 is 12 residues. Per the germline V gene, CDR1 is MNHEY and CDR2 is SVGAGI. CDR3 residues: CASSYGGGEAFF. In nucleotides, the CDR3 is TGTGCCAGCAGTTATGGTGGGGGGGAAGCTTTCTTT.

The rearrangement joins TRBV2 to TRBJ1-1; D perhaps matches TRBD1 (5 bases). V dropped 8 bases and J dropped 0 bases, with 16 bases sitting between them. The CDR3 totals 15 residues. The germline CDR1 and CDR2 sequences are SNHLY and FYNNEI. CDR3 sequence: CASLMDLGVNTEAFF. The CDR3 DNA reads as TGTGCCAGCCTGATGGACCTAGGGGTGAACACTGAAGCTTTCTTT.

V is TRBV16 and J is TRBJ1-5, with unresolved D. CDR3 size: 12 residues. From germline, CDR1 is KGHSY and CDR2 FQNENV. Deletions cut 6 bases from V and 3 bases from J, with 6 bases between. The DNA of the CDR3 is TGTGCCAGCAGTACCCCCAATCAGCCCCAGCATTTT. Translated, it gives CASSTPNQPQHF.

This chain links TRBV4-1 with TRBJ2-1; D is uncertain. Trimming stripped 8 bases from V and 6 bases from J, with 17 bases between. The length of the CDR3 is 14 residues. The germline gives CDR1 MGHRA, CDR2 YSYEKL. The CDR3 region has the DNA TGCGCCAGCTCCGCAGGTGGGCTCCCCAATGAGCAGTTCTTC. It encodes CASSAGGLPNEQFF.

About this clone itself: The same CDR3 is also encoded by other DNA sequences in this sample. The rearrangement uses TRBV5-1 and TRBJ1-6; no firm D call. The germline V gene encodes CDR1 SGHRS and CDR2 YFSETQ. The CDR3 covers 15 residues. The ends were cut back, 0 bases at V and 8 bases at J, with 12 bases in the middle. The CDR3 sequence is CASSLAGGRYSPLHF. CDR3 DNA sequence: TGCGCCAGCAGCTTGGCCGGCGGCCGCTATTCACCCCTCCACTTT.

The J gene is TRBJ2-3, the V gene TRBV5-1; a weak D match, TRBD2 (5 bases). The V and J ends lost 5 bases and 2 bases respectively, with 15 bases between them. The V gene's germline CDR1 is SGHRS and CDR2 YFSETQ. CDR3 length: 15 amino acids. Written as DNA, the CDR3 is TGCGCCAGCAGGCTTGCGGACTTAAACACAGATACGCAGTATTTT. Its protein product is CASRLADLNTDTQYF.

The chain recombines TRBV7-3 with TRBJ2-5; D gene ambiguous. This CDR3 is 11 amino acids long. Germline CDR1 and CDR2: SGHTA and FQGTGA. V shed 1 base and J shed 5 bases, with 2 bases lying between them. CDR3 bases: TGTGCCAGCAGCTTAATTGAGACCCAGTACTTC. Its translation is CASSLIETQYF. The full variable domain, in which reference TRBV7-3 and TRBJ2-5 provide the parts outside the CDR3, is GAGVSQTPSNKVTEKGKYVELRCDPISGHTALYWYRQSLGQGPEFLIYFQGTGAADDSGLPNDRFFAVRPEGSVSTLKIQRTERGDSAVYLCASSLIETQYFGPGTRLLVL.

About this clone itself: In the same sample, other DNA sequences code for this CDR3. The chain is built from TRBV5-6 and TRBJ1-5, with D tentatively TRBD1 (5 bases). The CDR3 has 14 amino acids. Trimming removed 0 bases at V and 7 bases at J, with 11 bases between. Germline CDR1 SGHDT, CDR2 YYEEEE. CDR3 sequence: CASSLGQGGQPQHF. The DNA for the CDR3 is TGTGCCAGCAGCTTGGGGCAGGGCGGGCAGCCCCAGCATTTT.

The CDR3, as DNA: TGTGCCAGCAAACATTGGGGACAGGGGCTCCTCACGGGAGAGACCCAGTACTTC. It encodes CASKHWGQGLLTGETQYF. J is TRBJ2-5 and V is TRBV27; 10 nucleotides align to TRBD1. CDR1 and CDR2 from the germline V gene are MNHEY and SMNVEV (reference sequence). The CDR3 runs 18 residues. The ends lost 7 bases at V and 4 bases at J; junction bases unmatched: 18.

This chain links TRBV5-4 with TRBJ2-7; 11 nucleotides agree with TRBD1. Unmatched junction bases numbered 9, after V lost 9 bases and J lost 4 bases. The CDR3 sequence is 14 residues long. The germline V gene has CDR1 SGHNT and CDR2 YYREEE (reference sequence). The DNA of the CDR3 is TGTGCCACCTCCGGGACAGGGGGGAAATACGAGCAGTACTTC. This encodes CATSGTGGKYEQYF.

On this clone: Other DNA variants within this sample encode the same CDR3. V usage is TRBV5-1 and J usage is TRBJ2-7, with D uncertain. Germline V gives CDR1 SGHRS, CDR2 YFSETQ. Trimming pared 0 bases from V and 2 bases from J, leaving 6 bases between. The CDR3 consists of 13 residues. The CDR3 sequence is CASSLERPYEQYF. The CDR3 coding sequence is TGCGCCAGCAGCTTGGAGAGACCCTACGAGCAGTACTTC.

This chain joins TRBV19 and TRBJ2-7, with 7 bases fitting TRBD1. CDR3 length: 14 residues. Germline V lookup: CDR1 LNHDA, CDR2 SQIVND (reference sequence). Germline trimming cut 6 bases from V and 3 bases from J; bases unmatched to any gene: 8. The CDR3 DNA reads TGTGCCAGTAGCCTATCGGGACAGTTCTACGAGCAGTACTTC. Its protein product is CASSLSGQFYEQYF.

V gene TRBV27 combines with J gene TRBJ1-1; the match to TRBD1 covers 7 bases. CDR3 length equals 15 residues. J was trimmed by 2 bases and V by 4 bases; bases with no gene match: 7. The V gene's germline CDR1 is MNHEY and CDR2 SMNVEV (reference sequence). CDR3 sequence (DNA): TGTGCCAGCAGTTCGTCGGGACAGATTAACACTGAAGCTTTCTTT. Amino acids: CASSSSGQINTEAFF.

V is TRBV6-1 and J is TRBJ2-6; D is ambiguous. From germline, CDR1 is MNHNS and CDR2 SASEGT. With 1 base removed from V and 2 bases from J, the gap between germline ends came to 12 bases. The length of the CDR3 is 17 residues. CDR3 sequence: CASSEEVRLAGANVLTF. The CDR3, as DNA: TGTGCCAGCAGTGAAGAGGTCAGACTGGCTGGGGCCAACGTCCTGACTTTC.

In regard to this clone: Other DNA sequences in the sample encode the same CDR3. This rearrangement joins TRBV28 to TRBJ2-5; no definite D call. The length of the CDR3 is 13 residues. Between the trimmed V and J ends, which lost 5 bases and 0 bases, there was a span of 7 bases. CDR1 and CDR2 (germline): MDHEN, SYDVKM. The CDR3 DNA reads TGTGCCAGCAGTCTTGGGAACCAAGAGACCCAGTACTTC. It encodes CASSLGNQETQYF.

Details on this clone: This specimen includes other DNA sequences encoding the same CDR3. CDR3 loop: CASSGQTNTEAFF. DNA for the CDR3: TGCGCCAGCAGTGGCCAAACGAACACTGAAGCTTTCTTT. V usage is TRBV10-1 and J usage is TRBJ1-1; D not certain. V was clipped by 4 bases and J by 1 base, with 7 bases between them. The CDR3 totals 13 residues. Germline V gives CDR1 WNHNN, CDR2 SYGVQD (reference sequence).

This chain uses TRBV9 with TRBJ2-5; unclear D gene. Deletions cut 3 bases from V and 5 bases from J, with 17 bases between. CDR1 is SGDLS, CDR2 YYNGEE, per germline. The length of the CDR3 is 15 residues. The CDR3 nucleotides are TGTGCCAGCAGCGAGACCAGCGTGGGTGGTGAGACCCAGTACTTC. This encodes CASSETSVGGETQYF.

The chain links TRBV30 to TRBJ2-2, with unresolved D. The germline V and J ends were trimmed by 5 bases and 4 bases, with 5 bases remaining between them. Germline CDR1 and CDR2: GTSNPN and SVGIG (reference sequence). The CDR3 extends over 11 amino acids. CDR3 loop: CAWGVTGELFF. CDR3 coding DNA: TGTGCCTGGGGAGTCACCGGGGAGCTGTTTTTT.